This T cell receptor (beta chain) stems from a study of blood T cell repertoires in COVID-19 (dated by TCRdb to 2020 to 2021). Regarding the study in general: Collaborator samples came from the United States, Italy and Spain and covered acute and convalescent phases of COVID-19. The material from the prospective study consisted of cDNA or gDNA derived from T cells, B-cell-depleted T cells, or PBMCs. Subjects who had been exposed to COVID-19, were actively infected with it, or had recovered from it provided the deeply sampled blood TCRbeta repertoires that made up the dataset. A freely available public database, intended as a resource for researchers studying the immune response to SARS-CoV-2, is where the repertoires were released. Samples came from the ongoing ImmuneRACE study (first 160 participants) plus 1,254 subjects from 6 global collaborators. A de-identified subject ID, COVID-19 status, age in years and sex were almost always included in the sample metadata. Where available, HLA class I and class II types were taken from metadata supplied by the sample provider and were not determined by assay-based typing.

Each collaborating institution followed its own protocols to collect whole blood in K2EDTA tubes. Collaborator samples were shipped for TCRbeta analysis as frozen whole blood, isolated PBMCs, or DNA extracted from either sample type. CDR1 and CDR2, looked up from the germline V gene, are MNHEY and SVGAGI. After removal of 1 base from V and 8 bases from J, the junction retains 2 bases not matched to a gene. The CDR3 holds 14 amino acids from the cysteine to the phenylalanine. Here the CDR3 DNA is all that survives: 42 bases in frame from base 1. The immunoSEQ Assay, a bias-controlled multiplex PCR, was used to amplify TCRbeta CDR3 regions from genomic DNA. In the original analysis: Nucleated cell counts per sample were estimated from amplification of reference gene primers within the assay. Sequence reads were collapsed and filtered to measure the absolute abundance of every unique TCRbeta CDR3 rearrangement. For each sample, productive Simpson clonality was calculated by taking the square root of Simpson's diversity index across productive rearrangements. In its TCRdb copy, this immuneACCESS table keeps in-frame sequences only and misses some clones. Where compared with another copy, unresolved V genes explain less than half of these, and the others have no known cause. Clone size and the V and J calls come from that table; the DNA yielded D and trimming. The table for this sample lists some 120,000 clones; more than 70% of them were counted only once. Together, the top ten hold 5.5% to 6% of the sample.

Notes on this clone: The antigen it recognizes is unknown. No per-base quality is available; no much larger clone lies one base away.

General study outcomes and caveats: How much clinical and demographic metadata was included differed by source and by participant, and the metadata was provided uncurated.

This clonotype originated in a man older than 75 with active or convalescent COVID-19. The rearrangement combines TRBV6-5 with TRBJ1-4, with 9 bases aligning to TRBD1. Input material: peripheral blood. In nucleotide form, the sequence is TGTGCCAGCAGTTACTGGACAGGGGACGAAAAACTGTTTTTT. Its coded protein is CASSYWTGDEKLFF.